The present TCR beta chain was sequenced within a study of T cell responses to AZD1222 COVID-19 vaccine. Details on this clone: Its specificity is not known.

General study findings and limits: Reportedly, nearly half of unique spike TCRs recognized epitopes outside B.1.351/B.1.1.7 mutations. Spike-wide coverage was observed for vaccine-associated CD4 TCRs, with dominant responses at 160-218 and 743-854.

The CDR3 is 16 residues long. The J segment lost 5 bases and the V segment lost 5 bases, leaving 9 bases of the junction unmatched. Per germline, CDR1 SGHTA and CDR2 FQGNSA. Libraries were prepared by immunoSEQ multiplex PCR; TCRdb keeps only in-frame clonotypes and omits some of them. The sample contains some 200,000 clones, 90% to 95% of which appear only once. Sequences were derived from peripheral blood, sampled 28 days after the second AZD1222 dose. The V and J genes are TRBV7-2 and TRBJ1-6; 7 bases are a match to TRBD1. The sequence derives from an adult who received the AZD1222 COVID-19 vaccine. For the CDR3, the DNA is TGTGCCAGCAGCGCCGACAGGGTAGTAGATAATTCACCCCTCCACTTT. Translation gives CASSADRVVDNSPLHF.